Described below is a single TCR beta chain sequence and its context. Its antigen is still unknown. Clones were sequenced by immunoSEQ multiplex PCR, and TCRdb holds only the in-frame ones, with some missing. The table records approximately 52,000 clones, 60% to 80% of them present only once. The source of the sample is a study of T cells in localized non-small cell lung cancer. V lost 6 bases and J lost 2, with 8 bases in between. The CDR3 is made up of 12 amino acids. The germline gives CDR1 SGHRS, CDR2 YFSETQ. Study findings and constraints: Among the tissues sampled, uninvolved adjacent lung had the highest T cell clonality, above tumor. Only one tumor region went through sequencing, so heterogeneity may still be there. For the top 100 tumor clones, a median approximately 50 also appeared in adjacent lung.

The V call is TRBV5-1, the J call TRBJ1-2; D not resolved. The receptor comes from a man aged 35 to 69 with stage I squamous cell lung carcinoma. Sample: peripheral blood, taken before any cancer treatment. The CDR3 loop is CASKPSNYGYTF. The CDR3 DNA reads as TGCGCCAGCAAACCCTCCAACTATGGCTACACCTTC.